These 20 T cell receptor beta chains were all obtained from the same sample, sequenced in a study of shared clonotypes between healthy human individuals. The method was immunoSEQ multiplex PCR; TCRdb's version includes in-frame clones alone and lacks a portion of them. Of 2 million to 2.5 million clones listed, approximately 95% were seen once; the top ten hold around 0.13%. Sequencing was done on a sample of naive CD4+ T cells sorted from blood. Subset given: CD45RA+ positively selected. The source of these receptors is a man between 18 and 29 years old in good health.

CDR3 DNA: TGTGCCAGCAGTGAGGCTTCTGGGAATGAGCAGTTCTTC. It yields the protein CASSEASGNEQFF. V gene TRBV6-1 combines with J gene TRBJ2-1; the D is unclear. The V end lost 3 bases, the J end lost 7 bases, and 10 bases lay between the germline ends. This CDR3 has 13 amino acids. Germline CDR1 and CDR2: MNHNS and SASEGT.

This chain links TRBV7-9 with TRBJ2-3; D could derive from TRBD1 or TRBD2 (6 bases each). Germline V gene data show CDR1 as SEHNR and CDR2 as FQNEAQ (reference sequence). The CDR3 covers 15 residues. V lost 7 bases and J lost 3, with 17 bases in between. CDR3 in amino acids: CASTPVGGLTDTQYF. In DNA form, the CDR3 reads TGTGCCAGCACTCCCGTTGGGGGGCTGACAGATACGCAGTATTTT.

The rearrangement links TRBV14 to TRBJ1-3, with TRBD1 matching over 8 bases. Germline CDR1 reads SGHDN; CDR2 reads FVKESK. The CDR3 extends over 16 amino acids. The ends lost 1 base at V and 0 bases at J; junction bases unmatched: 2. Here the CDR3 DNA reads TGTGCCAGCAGCCAAGCAGGGGGCGCCTCTGGAAACACCATATATTTT. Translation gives CASSQAGGASGNTIYF.

The CDR3 loop reads CASRARTGDLYEQYF. In DNA form, the CDR3 reads TGTGCCAGCAGGGCCAGGACAGGAGACCTTTACGAGCAGTACTTC. This chain joins TRBV6-4 and TRBJ2-7; TRBD1 aligns across 7 bases. Germline assignment: CDR1 MRHNA and CDR2 SNTAGT. V lost 6 bases and J lost 4; bases outside the gene matches: 12. This CDR3 has 15 residues.

In DNA form, the CDR3 reads TGTGCCTGGGCCGACAGTTCCGCTCAGCCCCAGCATTTT. This codes for CAWADSSAQPQHF. The chain links TRBV30 to TRBJ1-5, with D tentatively TRBD1 (5 bases). CDR1 is GTSNPN, CDR2 SVGIG, per germline (reference sequence). This CDR3 is built from 13 residues. V lost 5 bases and J lost 6, with 14 bases in between.

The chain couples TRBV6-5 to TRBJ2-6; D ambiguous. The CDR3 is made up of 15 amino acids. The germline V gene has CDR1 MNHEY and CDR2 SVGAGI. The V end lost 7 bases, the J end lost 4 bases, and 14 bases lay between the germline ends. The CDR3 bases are TGTGCCAGCACAAAAGCAGGCTCCGGGGCCAACGTCCTGACTTTC. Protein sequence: CASTKAGSGANVLTF.

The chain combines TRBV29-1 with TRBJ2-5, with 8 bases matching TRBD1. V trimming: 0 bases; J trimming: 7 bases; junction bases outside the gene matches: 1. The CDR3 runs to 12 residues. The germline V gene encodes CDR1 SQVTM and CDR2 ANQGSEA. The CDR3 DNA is TGCAGCGTTGAAGAACAGGGGGGGACCCAGTACTTC. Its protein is CSVEEQGGTQYF.

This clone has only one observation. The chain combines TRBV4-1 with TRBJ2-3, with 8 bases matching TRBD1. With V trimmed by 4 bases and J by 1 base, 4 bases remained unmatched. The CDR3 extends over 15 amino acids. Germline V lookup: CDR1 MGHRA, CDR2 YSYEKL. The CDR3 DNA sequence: TGCGCCAGCAGCCTGCCAGGGGGCGGCACAGATACGCAGTATTTT. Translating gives CASSLPGGGTDTQYF.

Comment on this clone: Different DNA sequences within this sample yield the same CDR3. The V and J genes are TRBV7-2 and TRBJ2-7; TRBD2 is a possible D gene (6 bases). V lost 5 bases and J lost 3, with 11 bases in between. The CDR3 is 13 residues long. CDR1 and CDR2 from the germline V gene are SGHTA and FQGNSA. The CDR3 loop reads CASSLGLNYEQYF. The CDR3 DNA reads TGTGCCAGCAGCCTGGGACTGAACTACGAGCAGTACTTC.

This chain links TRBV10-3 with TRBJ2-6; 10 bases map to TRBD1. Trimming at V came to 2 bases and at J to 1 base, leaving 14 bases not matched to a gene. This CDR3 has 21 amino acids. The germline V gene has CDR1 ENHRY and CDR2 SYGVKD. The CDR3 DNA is TGTGCCATCAGTGAGCCCCCTCTCCGACAGGGGGCTATATCTGGGGCCAACGTCCTGACTTTC. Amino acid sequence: CAISEPPLRQGAISGANVLTF.

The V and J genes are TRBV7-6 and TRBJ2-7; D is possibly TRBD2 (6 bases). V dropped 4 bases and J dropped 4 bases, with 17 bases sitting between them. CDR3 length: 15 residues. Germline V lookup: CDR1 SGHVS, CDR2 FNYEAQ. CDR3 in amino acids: CASSSRRAEGYEQYF. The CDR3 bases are TGTGCCAGCAGCTCCAGGAGAGCGGAGGGGTACGAGCAGTACTTC.

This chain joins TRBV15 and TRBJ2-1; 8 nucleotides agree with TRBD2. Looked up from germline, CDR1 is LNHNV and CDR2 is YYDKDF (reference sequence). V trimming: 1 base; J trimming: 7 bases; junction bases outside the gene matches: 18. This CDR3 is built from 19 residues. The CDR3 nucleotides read TGTGCCACCAGCAGAGCCCGCCTTAGGGGTAGCGGGGTGAGTAATGAGCAGTTCTTC. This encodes CATSRARLRGSGVSNEQFF.

As DNA, the CDR3 is TGCGCCAGCAGCGAAACTTTGGGACAGGGGTACGAGCAGTACTTC. Its protein product is CASSETLGQGYEQYF. V usage is TRBV4-1 and J usage is TRBJ2-7; TRBD1 agrees at 10 bases. Per the germline V gene, CDR1 is MGHRA and CDR2 is YSYEKL. The length of the CDR3 is 15 residues. The trim removed 5 bases at V and 4 bases at J, leaving 8 bases unmatched.

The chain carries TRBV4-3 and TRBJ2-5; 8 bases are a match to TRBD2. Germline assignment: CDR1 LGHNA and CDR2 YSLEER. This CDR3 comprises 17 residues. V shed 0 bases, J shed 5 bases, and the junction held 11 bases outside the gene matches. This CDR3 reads CASSQELAGTGWETQYF. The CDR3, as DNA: TGCGCCAGCAGCCAAGAGTTAGCGGGAACGGGTTGGGAGACCCAGTACTTC.

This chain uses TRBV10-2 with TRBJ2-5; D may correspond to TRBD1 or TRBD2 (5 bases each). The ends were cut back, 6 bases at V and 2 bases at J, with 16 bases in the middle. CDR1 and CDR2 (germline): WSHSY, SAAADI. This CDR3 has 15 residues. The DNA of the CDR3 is TGCGCCAGCAGGGACAAGTCACCGGGGCAAGAGACCCAGTACTTC. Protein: CASRDKSPGQETQYF.

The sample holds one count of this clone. The CDR3 region is CASSLDRSSYNSPLHF. CDR3 DNA: TGTGCCAGCAGTTTGGACAGGAGCTCCTATAATTCACCCCTCCACTTT. V is TRBV28 and J is TRBJ1-6; 7 bases are a match to TRBD1. The CDR3 contains 16 residues. Germline V gene lookup returns CDR1 MDHEN and CDR2 SYDVKM. V trimming: 3 bases; J trimming: 0 bases; junction bases outside the gene matches: 2. Full variable domain (remainder filled in from reference TRBV28 and TRBJ1-6): DVKVTQSSRYLVKRTGEKVFLECVQDMDHENMFWYRQDPGLGLRLIYFSYDVKMKEKGDIPEGYSVSREKKERFSLILESASTNQTSMYLCASSLDRSSYNSPLHFGNGTRLTVT.

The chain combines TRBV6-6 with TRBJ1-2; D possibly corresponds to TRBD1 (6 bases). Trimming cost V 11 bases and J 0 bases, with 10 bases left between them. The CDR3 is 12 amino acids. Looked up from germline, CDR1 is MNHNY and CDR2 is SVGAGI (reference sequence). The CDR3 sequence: CAGRTANYGYTF. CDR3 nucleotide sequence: TGTGCCGGTAGGACAGCTAACTATGGCTACACCTTC.

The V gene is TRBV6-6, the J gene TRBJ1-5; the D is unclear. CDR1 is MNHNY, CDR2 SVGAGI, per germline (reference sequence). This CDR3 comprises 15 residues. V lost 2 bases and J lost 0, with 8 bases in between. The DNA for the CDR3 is TGTGCCAGCAGTTACGGGAGCTATAGCAATCAGCCCCAGCATTTT. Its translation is CASSYGSYSNQPQHF.

In DNA, the CDR3 is TGCGCCAGCAGCCAAGGCCAGGGGCCCAACACCGGGGAGCTGTTTTTT. Amino acids: CASSQGQGPNTGELFF. This chain links TRBV4-1 with TRBJ2-2, with D perhaps matching TRBD1 (6 bases). The V end lost 1 base, the J end lost 2 bases, and 11 bases lay between the germline ends. Looked up from germline, CDR1 is MGHRA and CDR2 is YSYEKL. This CDR3 contains 16 residues.

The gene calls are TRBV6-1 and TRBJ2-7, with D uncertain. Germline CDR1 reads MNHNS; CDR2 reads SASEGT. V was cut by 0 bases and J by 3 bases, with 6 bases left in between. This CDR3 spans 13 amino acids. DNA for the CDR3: TGTGCCAGCAGTGAAGCAGCTCGCTACGAGCAGTACTTC. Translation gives CASSEAARYEQYF.